The 2 T cell receptor beta chains listed next were all sequenced from one sample in a study of T cells expressing NK-cell markers. TCRdb reanalyzed the 5' RACE reads and collapses them to one entry per CDR3 protein, without DNA. In all, the sample yields 450,000 to 600,000 distinct CDR3 sequences. The material sequenced was blood T cells: a sorted CD56 or NKG2C T cell subset, CD4+ or CD8+ T cells, or bulk PBMC T cells (not recorded which). These TCRs come from a young man in good health.

The rearrangement joins TRBV27 to TRBJ2-1; with no DNA, the TCRdb D assignment of TRBD2 cannot be verified. Germline V gene sequence: CDR1 MNHEY, CDR2 SMNVEV (reference sequence). This CDR3 has 14 amino acids. CDR3 protein: CASATSGGYNEQFF.

The CDR3: CASSPRGQGAGEAFF. V gene TRBV12-3 or TRBV12-4 combines with J gene TRBJ1-1; with no DNA, the TCRdb D assignment of TRBD1 cannot be verified. The CDR3 extends over 15 amino acids.